This T cell receptor (beta chain) comes out of a study of CD4 T cells in relation to SARS-CoV-2 and coronaviruses (dated by TCRdb to about 2021). About the study as a whole: The ViraFEST assay cultured PBMCs with antigen for roughly 11 days, then sequenced TCR beta CDR3s to find antigen-specific clonal expansions. An HIV-1 Nef peptide pool or a no-peptide culture served as the negative reference condition. HLA restriction was mapped for shared crossreactive spike epitopes using patient-derived lymphoblastoid cell lines. The study assessed, at the TCR clonotype level, memory CD4+ T cell crossreactivity between SARS-CoV-2 and common cold coronavirus spike proteins. The Adaptive Biotechnologies TCR-sequencing kit was used to sequence samples from a few pre-COVID donors and the naive versus memory experiments, while other data came from Illumina-based sequencing. A different, Illumina-based TCR-beta assay was used to sequence expansion assays from other donors in the study. The paper as a whole reports these results and caveats: Pre-pandemic and post-infection samples were not both contributed by any donor, so tracing of the source of pre-existing responses was limited. Significantly weaker SARS-CoV-2-driven expansion was shown by crossreactive clones than by monoreactive clones, consistent with antigenic imprinting. Crossreactivity analysis was centred on spike protein, so crossreactivity against other viral proteins was not assessed. In about two thirds of donors, memory CD4+ clonotypes turned up that crossrecognized SARS-CoV-2 and at least one common cold coronavirus spike. The study was constrained by small numbers of patients and of tested TCRs.

Trimmed from V: 7 bases; trimmed from J: 2 bases; junction bases lacking a gene match: 10. From the cysteine up to the phenylalanine, the CDR3 has a length of 15 residues. The kept DNA is CDR3 alone, 45 bases in frame from the first base. Sequences SQVTM (CDR1) and ANQGSEA (CDR2) are obtained from the germline V gene. CD4+ T cells from unexposed donors were collected before the COVID-19 pandemic (2011-2018). After around ten days of culture, CD4+ T cells were isolated with the EasySep CD4+ T cell isolation kit. As cell number allowed, CD4+ T cells from unexposed donors were tested for reactivity to SARS-CoV-2 S and N and to four common cold coronavirus spike pools. About 1.9 million PBMCs per well were cultured in IMDM with roughly 5.5% human AB serum and 9.5 to 10 IU/ml IL-2. Half of the culture medium was replaced with fresh IL-2-containing medium on days 3 and 7. Triplicate replicate wells were generally used for each peptide culture condition. The leukapheresis product used for the unexposed donors was purchased from a commercial source. PBMCs were isolated from leukapheresis product or whole blood by Ficoll-Paque PLUS gradient centrifugation. PBMCs were either used fresh in the expansion assay or cryopreserved at -140 degrees C. The QIAamp Micro DNA Kit was used to extract genomic DNA from the CD4+ T cells.

Library generation was performed with the immunoSEQ multiplex PCR assay. The original methods were these. Preprocessing removed nonproductive sequences and CDR3s not starting with C, not ending with F or W, or shorter than 7 amino acids. The MANAFEST web app identified antigen-specific clonotypes based on expansion compared with the reference and other culture wells. To be counted as positive, a clone had to show significant expansion compared with the reference culture, at an FDR below 0.05, in 2 of 3 replicate wells. Positive clones also required significant expansion versus all other tandem wells and an odds ratio above 5. CDR3 homology was quantified as pairwise Levenshtein distance, calculated with the stringdist R package after three terminal residues were trimmed from each end. Entries here come from immuneACCESS through TCRdb and include only in-frame sequences with V and J called. Some clones fail to appear in such tables; in the studies checked, an unresolved V gene covers under half of the shortfall, and the cause of the remainder is unknown. That table furnishes V, J and clone size, whereas the DNA furnished D and trimming. The sample table lists approximately 11,000 clones, 65% to 90% of them with a count of one. Over 25% of the sample is taken by the ten largest.

This clone was counted a single time. Its specific antigen is unknown. Qualities for individual bases were not recorded, and no much larger clone is one base off. The rearrangement combines TRBV29-1 with TRBJ2-2; the central 7 bases match TRBD1. The sequence came from a human donor in good health. Source material: CD4+ T cells from PBMCs, cultured in vitro. The encoded CDR3 is CSASVNRGNTGELFF. At the DNA level, the sequence is TGCAGCGCTTCGGTGAACAGGGGTAACACCGGGGAGCTGTTTTTT.